This TCR beta chain stems from a study of beta chain features in type 1 diabetes. Study-wide findings and caveats: No resolution was reached here on whether HLA type influences TCRB rearrangement. Moderate but significant shortening of TCRB CDR3s was recorded in all four CD4+ subsets from Type 1 diabetes patients.

Sorting that relied on CD45RO/CCR7/CD25/CD127/CD95/CD27 yielded CD4+ naive, central memory, regulatory and stem cell-like memory cells. Investigators reverse transcribed all isolated RNA, so they sequenced expressed TCRB transcripts. Some clones are missing from TCRdb's copy, which holds only in-frame ones; the method was immunoSEQ multiplex PCR. The data show 300,000 or so clones, with around 9% seen just once and approximately 1% held by the top ten. About this clone: No antigen is known for it.

CDR1 and CDR2 from the germline V gene are LNHDA and SQIVND (reference sequence). V was shortened by 5 bases and J by 7 bases, with 14 bases between the two germline ends. The length of the CDR3 is 13 residues. This chain uses TRBV19 with TRBJ2-5; D is ambiguous. This clonotype was sampled from a man under 40 with type 1 diabetes. The material sequenced was central memory CD4+ T cells from blood. The CDR3 DNA follows: TGTGCCAGTAGTCCGTGGACCGACGGGACCCAGTACTTC. This encodes CASSPWTDGTQYF. Full variable domain (rest looked up from reference TRBV19 and TRBJ2-5): DGGITQSPKYLFRKEGQNVTLSCEQNLNHDAMYWYRQDPGQGLRLIYYSQIVNDFQKGDIAEGYSVSREKKESFPLTVTSAQKNPTAFYLCASSPWTDGTQYFGPGTRLLVL.